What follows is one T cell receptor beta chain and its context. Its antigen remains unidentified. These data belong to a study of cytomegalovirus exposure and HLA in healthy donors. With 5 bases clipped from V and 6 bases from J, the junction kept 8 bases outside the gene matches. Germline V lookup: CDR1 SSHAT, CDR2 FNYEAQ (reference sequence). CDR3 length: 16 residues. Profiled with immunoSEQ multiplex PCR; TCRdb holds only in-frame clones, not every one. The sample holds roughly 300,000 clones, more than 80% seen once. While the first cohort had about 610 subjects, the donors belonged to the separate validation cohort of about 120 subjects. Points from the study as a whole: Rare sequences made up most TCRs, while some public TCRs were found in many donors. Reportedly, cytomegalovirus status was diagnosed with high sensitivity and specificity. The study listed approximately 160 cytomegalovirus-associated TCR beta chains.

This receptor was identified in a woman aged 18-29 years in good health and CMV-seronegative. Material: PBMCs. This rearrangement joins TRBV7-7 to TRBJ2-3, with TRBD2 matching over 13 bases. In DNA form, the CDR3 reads TGTGCCAGCAGCCCGGGACTAGCGGGACCCCAGGATACGCAGTATTTT. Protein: CASSPGLAGPQDTQYF.